This T cell receptor (beta chain) is from a study of molecular identifiers for immune sequencing clone quantification. TCRdb passed the PCR reads through MiXCR, listing each CDR3 protein once. The repertoire includes around 65,000 distinct CDR3 sequences, about 18% of them detected once, and 1.5% to 1.9% sits in the top ten. General observations from the study: Because of identical TCR molecules sharing a barcode, sizes of highly expanded clones could be underestimated.

Trimming cost V 5 bases and J 4 bases; bases outside gene matches: 20. The V gene's germline CDR1 is SEHNR and CDR2 FQNEAQ (reference sequence). This CDR3 contains 18 residues. This clonotype was observed at least ten times. Antigen unknown. This sequence joins TRBV7-9 and TRBJ2-7, with 7 bases that match TRBD1. Source material: naive CD8+ T cells from blood, with Jurkat cell RNA spiked in. As to subset: FACS-sorted CD8+CD4-CCR7+CD45RA+ naive T cells. The source is a human donor in good health. Some libraries in this study had Jurkat cell RNA spiked in. CDR3 bases: TGTGCCAGCAGCCCGTGGACAGGAGGATCCTCTCCTGGGTACGAGCAGTACTTC. Encoded protein: CASSPWTGGSSPGYEQYF.